This is a list of T cell receptor beta chains from one sample in a study of shared clonotypes between healthy human individuals. The repertoire was sequenced with immunoSEQ multiplex PCR; TCRdb's copy has only in-frame clones and lacks some. The sample records around 1,100,000 clones, 60% to 85% being singletons. The sample was memory CD4+ T cells from PBMCs. Source of these receptors: a man between 18 and 35 years old in good health. Some clones in this sample may be carry-over from other donors' samples. Both conserved end residues are part of each CDR3. The D gene is left open where the match is weak. A row's size may be missing; if present it is once, few, many or a size class.

v_gene	d_gene	abundance	j_gene	len	CDR3nt	CDR3aa
TRBV9	-	-	TRBJ2-7	15	TGTGCCAGCAGCGTAGCAGGAGACCTCCCTAACGAGCAGTACTTC	CASSVAGDLPNEQYF
TRBV27	-	once	TRBJ2-3	14	TGTGCCAGCAGTCCACAGCGGGGCACAGATACGCAGTATTTT	CASSPQRGTDTQYF
TRBV6-1	-	-	TRBJ2-7	17	TGTGCCAGCAGTGAACCCTCGGACAGACGCCAGCACTACGAGCAGTACTTC	CASSEPSDRRQHYEQYF
TRBV7-2	TRBD2	-	TRBJ2-7	14	TGTGCCAGCAGCTTAGTGGTACTAGCGGGCGAGCAGTACTTC	CASSLVVLAGEQYF
TRBV5-1	-	-	TRBJ1-2	13	TGCGCCAGCAGCTTGGGCAGGGATCCTGGCTACACCTTC	CASSLGRDPGYTF
TRBV18	-	-	TRBJ2-7	13	TGTGCCAGCTCAGGGACCAGGAACTACGAGCAGTACTTC	CASSGTRNYEQYF
TRBV6-1	-	-	TRBJ1-1	15	TGTGCCAGCAGTGGGGCTTCGGTAGCCGACACTGAAGCTTTCTTT	CASSGASVADTEAFF
TRBV5-1	-	-	TRBJ2-2	14	TGCGCCAGCAGCTTGGCCGTAATCGCCGGGGAGCTGTTTTTT	CASSLAVIAGELFF
TRBV5-1	TRBD2	few	TRBJ2-6	22	TGCGCCAGCAGCCCCCCTCTACTACTAGCGGGAGGGCCGGCGGCTGGGGCCAACGTCCTGACTTTC	CASSPPLLLAGGPAAGANVLTF
TRBV21-1	-	-	TRBJ1-5	12	TGTGCCAGCAGTGAACGGGATCAGCCCCAGCATTTT	CASSERDQPQHF